The T cell receptor (beta chain) described here comes from a study of OX40 agonist ivuxolimab in advanced cancers. About the investigation overall: Ivuxolimab was an agonistic, fully human IgG2 monoclonal antibody directed against OX40 (CD134), a costimulatory receptor. Peripheral TCRbeta sequencing was intended to test whether TCR sequence diversity was altered and clonal T-cell expansion was caused by ivuxolimab. The paper describes the monotherapy dose-escalation part (N of about 50 patients) of the phase I trial of ivuxolimab. Intravenous ivuxolimab was administered to patients every 2 weeks at six dose levels: 0.01, 0.1, 0.3, 1.5, 3 and 10 mg/kg. Prior anti-PD-1, anti-PD-L1 or anti-CTLA-4 therapy was permitted, and checkpoint inhibitors had been received by more than 35% of dose-escalation patients. Of the roughly 52 patients in dose escalation, 19 had hepatocellular carcinoma, some 15 had melanoma, 9 had renal cell carcinoma and 9 had head and neck cancer. Partial responses occurred in three dose-escalation patients, of whom one had hepatocellular carcinoma and two had cutaneous melanoma. In the dose-escalation cohort, roughly four fifths of patients were male, and the mean age was approximately 55 years, with a range of 23 to 79. Study-level results and caveats: After ivuxolimab, expanded clones were on average more numerous among CD8+ T cells than among CD4+ T cells. In the 0.1-3.0 mg/kg groups, partial responders were among the patients with the lowest normalized peripheral clonal expansion, particularly in CD8+ T cells. Low levels of normalized T-cell clonal expansion were also seen in some nonresponding patients. The antigen specificity of the peripheral T cells that underwent clonal expansion was not determined. At doses of 0.1 to 3.0 mg/kg, clonal expansion of both CD4+ and CD8+ T cells in blood was seen between baseline and week 6.

Notes on this clone: Its antigen is still unknown. Within one base of it there is no much larger clone, and no base qualities were kept.

Patients with autoimmune disease history or receiving systemic immunosuppression were excluded from the trial. Peripheral blood for TCR sequencing was collected from all dose cohorts at baseline, on cycle 4 day 1, and on cycle 7 day 1. Samples came from an open-label, multicenter, first-in-human phase I dose-escalation trial of ivuxolimab. Adults with locally advanced or metastatic melanoma, renal cell, hepatocellular, or head and neck squamous cell carcinoma were enrolled in the trial. Before TCR sequencing, CD4+ T cells and CD8+ T cells from peripheral blood were sorted into separate populations. Genomic DNA was extracted from sorted cells for sequencing of the TCRbeta CDR3 region. The immunoSEQ Assay was used to sequence the TCRbeta CDR3 regions. As stored in TCRdb, this immuneACCESS dataset retains in-frame rearrangements with V and J assigned. A fraction of the clones does not appear; measured against another copy, unresolved V genes explain less than half of the discrepancy, and the remainder lacks a known reason. The sample profile shows 53,000 or so clones; about 93% of them were found once. The ten largest clones take up approximately 18% of the sample.

Source: CD4+ or CD8+ T cells sorted from blood, taken in a trial of the OX40 agonist ivuxolimab. The sequence was collected from an adult with an advanced solid tumor such as melanoma, head and neck, liver or kidney cancer.

CDR3 region: CATSGDSEKLFF. The DNA sequence reads TGTGCCACTAGCGGGGACAGCGAAAAACTGTTTTTT. The chain joins TRBV7-9 to TRBJ1-4, and TRBD1 aligns with 7 junction nucleotides. Sequences SEHNR (CDR1) and FQNEAQ (CDR2) are obtained from the germline V gene (reference sequence). From the cysteine up to the phenylalanine, the CDR3 has a length of 12 residues. The kept DNA is CDR3 alone, 36 bases in frame from the first base. Trimming leaves V shorter by 10 bases and J shorter by 8 bases, with the junction holding 7 bases beyond the gene matches.